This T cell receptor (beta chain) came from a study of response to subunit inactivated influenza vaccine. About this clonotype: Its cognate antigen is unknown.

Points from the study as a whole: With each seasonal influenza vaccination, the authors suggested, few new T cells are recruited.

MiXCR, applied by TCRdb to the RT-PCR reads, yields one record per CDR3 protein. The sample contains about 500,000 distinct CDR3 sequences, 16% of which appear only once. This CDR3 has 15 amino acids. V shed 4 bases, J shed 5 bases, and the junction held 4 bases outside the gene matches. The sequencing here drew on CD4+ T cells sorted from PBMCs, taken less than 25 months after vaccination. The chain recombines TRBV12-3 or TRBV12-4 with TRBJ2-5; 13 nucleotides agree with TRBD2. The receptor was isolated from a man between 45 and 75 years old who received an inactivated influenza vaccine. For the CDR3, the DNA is TGTGCCAGCAGTTGGACTAGCGGGAGTGGTGAGACCCAGTACTTC. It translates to CASSWTSGSGETQYF.